The table lists the clone carrying this TCR beta chain with a few counts. Its antigen is unidentified. The sample belongs to a study of blood T cells in healthy people across ages. Regarding the study as a whole: Both higher diversity and more naive CD4+ cells marked long-lived donors when set against aged donors. Significant beta diversity loss was already apparent by age around 36, declining roughly linearly.

A second roughly 6 to 11 cycle PCR used barcoded and J-beta primers. Each CDR3 protein gets one entry after TCRdb re-called the 5' RACE reads with MiXCR. Altogether 850,000 to 1,100,000 distinct CDR3 sequences are present, about two fifths being singletons, with the ten largest covering over 10%. Caucasian individuals from Russia who were healthy and aged about 6 to 95 acted as donors. The CDR3 covers 17 residues. The V gene lost 5 bases and the J gene lost 2 bases, with 20 bases spanning the gap. Germline lookup yields CDR1 MNHEY and CDR2 SMNVEV (reference sequence). Sequenced: blood. The J gene is TRBJ2-3, the V gene TRBV27, with D unclear. The clonotype was recovered from a young man in good health. Written as DNA, the CDR3 is TGTGCCAGCAGTCCAACCTTACTGAAGACCCTCACAGATACGCAGTATTTT. Amino acid sequence: CASSPTLLKTLTDTQYF.